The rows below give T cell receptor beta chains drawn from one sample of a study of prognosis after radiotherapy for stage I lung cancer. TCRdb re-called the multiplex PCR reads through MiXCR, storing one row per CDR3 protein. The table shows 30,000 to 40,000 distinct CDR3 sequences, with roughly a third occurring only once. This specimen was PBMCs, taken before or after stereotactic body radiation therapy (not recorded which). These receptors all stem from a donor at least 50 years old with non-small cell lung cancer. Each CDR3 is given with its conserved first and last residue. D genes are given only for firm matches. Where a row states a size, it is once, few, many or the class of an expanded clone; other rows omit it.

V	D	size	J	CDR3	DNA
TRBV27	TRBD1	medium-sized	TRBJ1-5	CASSYDREGQPQHF	TGTGCCAGCAGTTACGACAGGGAGGGCCAGCCCCAGCATTTT
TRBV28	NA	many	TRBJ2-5	CASSLGAAPGTQYF	TGTGCCAGCAGTTTAGGTGCAGCCCCCGGGACCCAGTACTTC
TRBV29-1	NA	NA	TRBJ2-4	CIVVVPDRENIQYF	TGCATCGTTGTGGTTCCGGACCGCGAAAACATTCAGTACTTC
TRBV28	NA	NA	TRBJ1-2	CASSLVVHSQIPYGYTF	TGTGCCAGCAGTTTAGTGGTCCACAGCCAGATTCCCTATGGCTACACCTTC
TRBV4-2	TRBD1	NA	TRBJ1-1	CASSQDLQGVTEAFF	TGTGCCAGCAGCCAAGACCTACAGGGGGTCACTGAAGCTTTCTTT
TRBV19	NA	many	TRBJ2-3	CASTLDPGGGRDTQYF	TGTGCCAGTACCCTCGATCCGGGGGGCGGGAGAGATACGCAGTATTTT
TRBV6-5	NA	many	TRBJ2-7	CASSYSAASPIEQYF	TGTGCCAGCAGTTACTCGGCGGCCAGTCCTATTGAGCAGTACTTC
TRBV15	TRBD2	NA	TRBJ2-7	CATSIGGGGIYEQYF	TGTGCCACCAGCATAGGTGGGGGGGGAATTTACGAGCAGTACTTC
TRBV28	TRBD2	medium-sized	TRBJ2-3	CASTSAGQGGLDTQYF	TGTGCCAGCACCTCAGCCGGGCAGGGAGGGTTGGATACGCAGTATTTT
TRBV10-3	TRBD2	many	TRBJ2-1	CAGTSGTSGSNEQFF	TGTGCCGGTACTTCCGGGACTAGCGGGAGTAATGAGCAGTTCTTC
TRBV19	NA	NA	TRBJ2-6	CASQSSGANVLTF	TGTGCCAGTCAGAGCTCTGGGGCCAACGTCCTGACTTTC
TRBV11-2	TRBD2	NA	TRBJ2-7	CASSLIAGGPYEQYF	TGTGCCAGCAGCTTAATAGCGGGGGGACCTTACGAGCAGTACTTC
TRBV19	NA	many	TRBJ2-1	CASRGYNEQFF	TGTGCCAGTAGAGGTTACAATGAGCAGTTCTTC
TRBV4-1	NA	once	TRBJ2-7	CASSQDGGRVAEQYF	TGCGCCAGCAGCCAAGATGGGGGCAGGGTGGCCGAGCAGTACTTC
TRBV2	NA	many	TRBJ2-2	CASSELLQGNTGELFF	TGTGCCAGCAGTGAACTCTTACAGGGAAACACCGGGGAGCTGTTTTTT
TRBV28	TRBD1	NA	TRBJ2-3	CASSPYQEGQWASTDTQYF	TGTGCCAGCAGTCCATACCAAGAGGGACAGTGGGCTAGCACAGATACTCAGTATTTT
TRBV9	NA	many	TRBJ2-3	CASSVGQGTDTQYF	TGTGCCAGCAGCGTAGGCCAGGGCACAGATACGCAGTATTTT
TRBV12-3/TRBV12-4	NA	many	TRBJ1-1	CASSFTGTSEAFF	TGTGCCAGCAGTTTCACAGGTACCTCTGAAGCTTTCTTT
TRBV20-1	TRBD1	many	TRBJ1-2	CSARDGTDYGYTF	TGCAGTGCTAGAGATGGGACAGACTATGGCTACACCTTC
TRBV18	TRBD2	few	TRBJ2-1	CASSPPVAGLGNEQFF	TGTGCCAGCTCACCACCGGTAGCGGGGCTGGGCAATGAGCAGTTCTTC
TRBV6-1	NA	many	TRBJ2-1	CASTRRGGLSYNEQFF	TGTGCCAGCACCCGGAGGGGAGGTCTTTCCTACAATGAGCAGTTCTTC
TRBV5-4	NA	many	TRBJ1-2	CASSGRTGDYGYTF	TGTGCCAGCAGCGGGCGGACCGGGGACTATGGCTACACCTTC
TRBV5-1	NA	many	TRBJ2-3	CASSLGPSEDTQYF	TGCGCCAGCAGCTTGGGGCCTAGCGAAGATACGCAGTATTTT
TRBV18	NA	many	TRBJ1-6	CASSPEGAGNSPLHF	TGTGCCAGCTCACCGGAGGGCGCGGGGAATTCACCCCTCCACTTT
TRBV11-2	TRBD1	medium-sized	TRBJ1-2	CASSPLDRGQIYGYTF	TGTGCCAGCAGCCCTCTGGACAGGGGGCAAATCTATGGCTACACCTTC
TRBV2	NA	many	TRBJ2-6	CASSDVRGSGANVLTF	TGTGCCAGCAGTGATGTCAGGGGCTCTGGGGCCAACGTCCTGACTTTC
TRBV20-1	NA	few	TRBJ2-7	CSANRNFGYEQYF	TGCAGTGCTAACCGGAACTTTGGTTACGAGCAGTACTTC
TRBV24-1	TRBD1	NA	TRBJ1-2	CATSEAGQGKLRRYTF	TGTGCCACCAGTGAAGCCGGACAGGGGAAGTTGCGGCGCTACACCTTC
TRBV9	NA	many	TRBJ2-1	CASSSPAGGTYNEQFF	TGTGCCAGCAGTTCCCCCGCGGGTGGGACCTACAATGAGCAGTTCTTC
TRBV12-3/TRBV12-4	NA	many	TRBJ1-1	CASSSLPNTEAFF	TGTGCCAGCAGCTCGCTACCTAACACTGAAGCTTTCTTT
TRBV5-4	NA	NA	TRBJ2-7	CASSGGWGVVYEQYF	TGTGCCAGCAGCGGGGGTTGGGGAGTCGTCTACGAGCAGTACTTC
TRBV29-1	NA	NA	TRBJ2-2	CSVSGRGTGELFF	TGCAGCGTCTCAGGGAGAGGGACCGGGGAGCTGTTTTTT
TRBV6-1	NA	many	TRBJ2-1	CASRMGLSSYNEQFF	TGTGCCAGCCGAATGGGACTGTCCTCCTACAATGAGCAGTTCTTC
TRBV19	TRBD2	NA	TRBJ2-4	CSSSSGTSGLIAKNIQYF	TGTTCCAGTAGTTCCGGGACTAGCGGATTAATAGCCAAAAACATTCAGTACTTC
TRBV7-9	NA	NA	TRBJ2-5	CASSLGAQPETQYF	TGTGCCAGCAGCTTAGGCGCACAGCCCGAGACCCAGTACTTC
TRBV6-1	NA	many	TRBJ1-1	CASSETDLNTEAFF	TGTGCCAGCAGTGAGACAGACCTGAACACTGAAGCTTTCTTT
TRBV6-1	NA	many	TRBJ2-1	CASSVVRGANEQFF	TGTGCCAGCAGTGTCGTGAGAGGGGCAAATGAGCAGTTCTTC
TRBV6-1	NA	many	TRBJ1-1	CASSEADTEAFF	TGTGCCAGCAGTGAAGCAGACACTGAAGCTTTCTTT
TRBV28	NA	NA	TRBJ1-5	CASSVRVFQPQHF	TGTGCCAGCAGTGTCAGGGTTTTTCAGCCCCAGCATTTT
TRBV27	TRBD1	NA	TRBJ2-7	CASIPMDRGAYDQYF	TGTGCCAGCATTCCAATGGACAGGGGGGCTTACGATCAGTACTTC
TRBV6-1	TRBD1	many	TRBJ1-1	CASTPRTGGFGTEAFF	TGTGCCAGCACACCTAGGACAGGGGGCTTTGGCACTGAAGCTTTCTTT
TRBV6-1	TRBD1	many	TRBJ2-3	CASSLTGASTTQYF	TGTGCCAGCAGCTTGACAGGGGCCTCTACGACGCAGTATTTT
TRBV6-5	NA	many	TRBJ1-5	CASSSQDYRSAQHF	TGTGCCAGCAGTTCCCAGGATTACCGATCCGCCCAGCATTTT
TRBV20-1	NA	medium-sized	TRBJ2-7	CSAPLDTTSYEQYF	TGCAGTGCCCCCCTGGACACAACCTCCTACGAGCAGTACTTC
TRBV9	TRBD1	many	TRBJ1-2	CASSVEGGGVGYTF	TGTGCCAGCAGCGTAGAAGGAGGGGGCGTAGGCTACACCTTC
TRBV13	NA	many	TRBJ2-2	CASSLYRVAGELFF	TGTGCCAGCAGCTTATACAGGGTGGCCGGGGAGCTGTTTTTT
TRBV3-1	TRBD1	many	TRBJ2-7	CASSRGQGVSYEQYF	TGTGCCAGCAGCCGGGGACAGGGAGTTTCCTACGAGCAGTACTTC
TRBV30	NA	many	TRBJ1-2	CAWSSGGPYTF	TGTGCCTGGAGTTCCGGGGGGCCCTACACCTTC
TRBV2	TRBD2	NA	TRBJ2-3	CASRSNLAGTTDTQYF	TGTGCCAGCAGATCCAACTTAGCGGGAACCACAGATACGCAGTATTTT
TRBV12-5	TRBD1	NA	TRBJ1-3	CASGRTGLNTIYF	TGTGCTAGTGGTAGGACAGGGTTAAACACCATATATTTT
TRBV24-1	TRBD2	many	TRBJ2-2	CATSDFWERGGGTGELFF	TGTGCCACCAGTGATTTTTGGGAGCGGGGGGGCGGCACCGGGGAGCTGTTTTTT
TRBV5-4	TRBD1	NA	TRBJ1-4	CASRRDSQDEKLFF	TGTGCCAGCAGAAGGGACAGCCAAGATGAAAAACTGTTTTTT
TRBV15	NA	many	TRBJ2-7	CATSRDRQSEQYF	TGTGCCACCAGCAGAGATAGACAGTCCGAGCAGTACTTC
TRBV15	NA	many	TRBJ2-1	CATSTRGLDYNEQFF	TGTGCCACCAGCACCAGGGGATTGGACTACAATGAGCAGTTCTTC
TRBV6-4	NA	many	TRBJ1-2	CASSAHPAGTYGYTF	TGTGCCAGCAGTGCCCACCCGGCAGGGACCTATGGCTACACCTTC
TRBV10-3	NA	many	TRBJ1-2	CAISEAINYGYTF	TGTGCCATCAGTGAGGCAATTAACTATGGCTACACCTTC
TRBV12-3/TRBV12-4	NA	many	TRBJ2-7	CASLSELLPTEQYF	TGTGCCAGCCTTAGTGAACTCTTGCCTACCGAGCAGTACTTC
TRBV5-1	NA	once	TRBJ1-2	CASSPTGSRAYYGYTF	TGCGCCAGCAGCCCGACAGGTTCCCGTGCCTACTATGGCTACACCTTC
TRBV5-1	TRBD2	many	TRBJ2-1	CASSLGLAGGHSYNEQFF	TGCGCCAGCAGCTTGGGGCTAGCGGGAGGACACTCCTACAATGAGCAGTTCTTC